Listed below are T cell receptor beta chains from one sample, sequenced in a study of cytomegalovirus exposure and HLA in healthy donors. Libraries were prepared by immunoSEQ multiplex PCR; TCRdb keeps only in-frame clonotypes and omits some of them. The repertoire holds about 170,000 clones, with approximately 80% as singletons. The sample taken for sequencing was PBMCs. The receptors were sampled from a woman between 18 and 29 years old in good health and CMV-seronegative. The CDR3 runs from the conserved cysteine through the conserved F or W. Fields, in order: V gene, J gene, CDR3 protein.

TRBV7-9	TRBJ2-7	CASSPKGLAGGYEQYF
TRBV7-3	TRBJ2-5	CASSLRGTSQETQYF
TRBV27	TRBJ2-7	CASSLSVFSSGQAYEQYF
TRBV28	TRBJ1-5	CASSYRDRASNQPQHF
TRBV4-3	TRBJ2-1	CASSRQTSGSINEQFF
TRBV4-3	TRBJ2-7	CASSQDVDRGSYEQYF
TRBV7-2	TRBJ2-5	CASSLGGRSETQYF
TRBV5-8	TRBJ2-1	CASSLRTSGVWYEQFF
TRBV7-8	TRBJ2-3	CASSFGSSAGTDTQYF
TRBV4-1	TRBJ2-1	CASSREKVYNEQFF
TRBV23-1	TRBJ2-3	CASSWPSGRALPTDTQYF
TRBV9	TRBJ2-5	CASSFLAGVEETQYF
TRBV12-5	TRBJ1-4	CASGLGGESEKLFF
TRBV28	TRBJ1-1	CASGLQALNTEAFF
TRBV18	TRBJ2-3	CASSGGQGVDTQYF
TRBV6-4	TRBJ2-1	CASSESGNNEQFF
TRBV28	TRBJ1-1	CASSLTGREAFF
TRBV7-9	TRBJ1-2	CASSLALSRYGYTF
TRBV30	TRBJ2-7	CAWSERVPYEQYF
TRBV12-2	TRBJ2-1	CASRRGVEDEQFF
TRBV7-9	TRBJ1-2	CSSSLEGSAGSFYGYTF
TRBV19	TRBJ1-5	CASSGTMRFQPQHF
TRBV5-1	TRBJ1-2	CASSLAAGGNYGYTF
TRBV4-2	TRBJ1-3	CASSQDRQGTARNTIYF
TRBV18	TRBJ2-7	CASSLWTGSSYEQYF
TRBV5-1	TRBJ2-5	CASRLQGTQYF
TRBV30	TRBJ1-4	CAWSVLGQVNEKLFF
TRBV29-1	TRBJ1-1	CSVEGTGGPYTEAFF
TRBV6-5	TRBJ2-5	CASSYASSGFETQYF
TRBV15	TRBJ1-5	CATSRDLGARRPQHF
TRBV28	TRBJ1-4	CASGEQGSNEKLFF
TRBV7-2	TRBJ1-2	CASSQGTGLHGYTF
TRBV6-4	TRBJ2-5	CASSPGQGAWETQYF
TRBV5-1	TRBJ2-5	CASRREETQYF
TRBV11-2	TRBJ1-2	CASSLVARGYGYTF
TRBV28	TRBJ1-2	CASSRDSHYGYTF
TRBV15	TRBJ2-1	CATSRDIGDNEQFF
TRBV7-5	TRBJ2-5	CARSFLAGVLETQYF
TRBV5-4	TRBJ2-5	CASSSQTSGSSETQYF
TRBV14	TRBJ2-7	CASTRTGGSYEQYF
TRBV6-1	TRBJ1-4	CASSDLQHREKLFF
TRBV5-6	TRBJ2-7	CASSITSGRLFEQYF
TRBV4-2	TRBJ2-5	CASSQDRTGQVGQETQYF
TRBV18	TRBJ1-1	CASSLSRGNTEAFF
TRBV28	TRBJ2-7	CASRTSRNSGEQYF
TRBV5-1	TRBJ1-2	CASRLETGLTYGYTF
TRBV5-1	TRBJ2-1	CASSSSGTKNEQFF
TRBV5-1	TRBJ1-4	CASSLFGTDNEKLFF
TRBV28	TRBJ1-5	CASREGQSNQPQHF
TRBV27	TRBJ2-1	CASSFVTSGYNEQFF
TRBV21-1	TRBJ2-1	CASTLRFRTSENNEQFF
TRBV10-2	TRBJ1-5	CASSAERGNQPQHF
TRBV13	TRBJ2-3	CASSLGTSGSSDTQYF
TRBV28	TRBJ2-3	CASIKAAGVADTQYF
TRBV7-2	TRBJ1-2	CASSLRDRGLDGYTF